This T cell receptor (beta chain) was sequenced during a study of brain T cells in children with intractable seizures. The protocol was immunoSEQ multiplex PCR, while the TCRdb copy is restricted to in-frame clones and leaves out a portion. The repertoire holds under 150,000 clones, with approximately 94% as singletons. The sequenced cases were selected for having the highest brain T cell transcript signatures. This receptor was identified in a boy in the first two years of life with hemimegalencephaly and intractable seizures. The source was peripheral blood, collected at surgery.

The CDR3 DNA sequence: TGTGCCAGCAGCTTTACCTCAGGGGACGAGCAGTACTTC. Translated, it gives CASSFTSGDEQYF. The rearrangement joins TRBV5-6 to TRBJ2-7; possibly TRBD1 for D (6 bases). The CDR3 totals 13 residues. CDR1 and CDR2 (germline): SGHDT, YYEEEE. V was trimmed by 2 bases and J by 5 bases, leaving 11 bases between them.